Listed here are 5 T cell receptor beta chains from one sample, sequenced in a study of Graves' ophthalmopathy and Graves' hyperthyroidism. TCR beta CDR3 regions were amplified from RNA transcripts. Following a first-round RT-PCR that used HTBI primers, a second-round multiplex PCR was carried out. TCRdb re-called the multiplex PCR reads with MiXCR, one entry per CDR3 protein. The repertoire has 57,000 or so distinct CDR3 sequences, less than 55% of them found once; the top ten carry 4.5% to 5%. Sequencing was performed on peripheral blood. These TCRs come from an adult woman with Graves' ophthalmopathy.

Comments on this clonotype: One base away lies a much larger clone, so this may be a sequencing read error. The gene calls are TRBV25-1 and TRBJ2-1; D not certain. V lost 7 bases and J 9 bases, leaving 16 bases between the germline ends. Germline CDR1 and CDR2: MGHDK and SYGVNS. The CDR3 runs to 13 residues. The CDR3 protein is CASTPEISTEQFF. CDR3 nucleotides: TGTGCCAGCACCCCTGAGATCTCCACTGAGCAGTTCTTC.

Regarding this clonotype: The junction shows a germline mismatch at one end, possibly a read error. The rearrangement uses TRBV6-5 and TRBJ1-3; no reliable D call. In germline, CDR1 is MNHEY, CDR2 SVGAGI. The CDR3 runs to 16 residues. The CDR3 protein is CASSSRAGRFGDTIYF. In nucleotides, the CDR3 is TGTGCCAGCAGTTCACGGGCAGGAAGATTTGGAGACACCATATATTTT.

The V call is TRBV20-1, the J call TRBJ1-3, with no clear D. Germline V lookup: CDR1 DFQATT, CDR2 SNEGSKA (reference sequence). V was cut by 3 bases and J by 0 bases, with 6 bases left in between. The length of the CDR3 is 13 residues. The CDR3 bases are TGCAGTGCTAGTGACATCTCTGGAAACACCATATATTTT. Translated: CSASDISGNTIYF.

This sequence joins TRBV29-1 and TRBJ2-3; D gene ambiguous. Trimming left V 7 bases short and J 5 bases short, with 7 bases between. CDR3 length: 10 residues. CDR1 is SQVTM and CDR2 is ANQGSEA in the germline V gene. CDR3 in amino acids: CSGSKDTQYF. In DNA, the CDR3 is TGCAGCGGGAGTAAAGATACGCAGTATTTT.

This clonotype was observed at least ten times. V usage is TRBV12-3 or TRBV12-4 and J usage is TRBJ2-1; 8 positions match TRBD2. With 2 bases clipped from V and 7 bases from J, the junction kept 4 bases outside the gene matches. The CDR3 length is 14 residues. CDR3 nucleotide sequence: TGTGCCAGCAGTTTATCGGGAGGGCAGAATGAGCAGTTCTTC. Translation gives CASSLSGGQNEQFF.